Listed below are T cell receptor beta chains from one sample, sequenced in a study of CD8 T cells in ankylosing spondylitis. TCRdb re-called the 5' RACE reads through MiXCR, storing one row per CDR3 protein. Found here are 450,000 to 550,000 distinct CDR3 sequences, less than 6% of them singletons; the top ten hold under 4.5%. What was sequenced was blood, either unsorted or a sorted T cell fraction (not recorded which). Receptors were obtained from a male donor with ankylosing spondylitis. Each CDR3 is given with its conserved first and last residue. A D gene is named only where the DNA matches it firmly. Clone sizes are given selectively: once, few, many, or a class where the clone is expanded.

cdr3_aa cdr3_nt clone_size d_call j_call v_call
CASSPNANGPRAEAFF TGTGCCAGCAGCCCGAACGCTAATGGGCCGAGGGCTGAAGCTTTCTTT - - TRBJ1-1 TRBV7-9
CASSSLPRHPTGELFF TGTGCCAGCAGTTCCTTGCCCCGACATCCCACCGGGGAGCTGTTTTTT - - TRBJ2-2 TRBV28
CASSEGLAGEGYEQYF TGTGCCAGCAGTGAAGGCCTAGCGGGAGAAGGCTACGAGCAGTACTTC many TRBD2 TRBJ2-7 TRBV6-1
CASSLARGTDPYEQYF TGTGCCAGCAGCTTAGCACGGGGGACGGACCCCTACGAGCAGTACTTC - - TRBJ2-7 TRBV7-2
CASSARTANTEAFF TGTGCCAGCAGCGCCCGGACAGCGAACACTGAAGCTTTCTTT many - TRBJ1-1 TRBV5-6
CASRIDRGYYNEQFF TGTGCCAGCAGGATCGACAGGGGCTACTACAATGAGCAGTTCTTC many TRBD1 TRBJ2-1 TRBV12-3/TRBV12-4
CSARSPRNEKLFF TGCAGTGCTAGATCTCCCCGGAATGAAAAACTGTTTTTT many - TRBJ1-4 TRBV20-1
CASSNNPGGRGELFF TGCGCCAGCAGCAACAATCCGGGAGGCCGCGGGGAGCTGTTTTTT many TRBD2 TRBJ2-2 TRBV5-1
CASSSPGGRTGELFF TGTGCCAGCAGCTCACCGGGAGGACGGACCGGGGAGCTGTTTTTT - TRBD2 TRBJ2-2 TRBV7-6
CASSDRTVLYGYTF TGTGCCAGCAGTGACCGGACAGTGCTCTATGGCTACACCTTC few - TRBJ1-2 TRBV6-2/TRBV6-3
CASSLGDNNLYEQYF TGTGCCAGCAGTTTAGGGGACAACAATCTCTACGAGCAGTACTTC many - TRBJ2-7 TRBV28
CASSLGGQGVDEQYF TGTGCCAGCAGTTTAGGGGGCCAGGGGGTTGACGAGCAGTACTTC many TRBD1 TRBJ2-7 TRBV12-3/TRBV12-4
CSATLGGANNQPQHF TGCAGTGCGACGCTGGGGGGGGCCAACAATCAGCCCCAGCATTTT many - TRBJ1-5 TRBV20-1
CASNPNPGGRAYEQYF TGTGCCAGCAACCCAAATCCGGGAGGTCGTGCTTACGAGCAGTACTTC - TRBD2 TRBJ2-7 TRBV11-2
CASSQGLAGVKTQYF TGTGCCAGCAGTCAGGGACTAGCGGGAGTAAAGACCCAGTACTTC many TRBD2 TRBJ2-5 TRBV6-1
CASSRSQVLNTIYF TGTGCCAGCAGTCGGAGCCAGGTGCTAAACACCATATATTTT many - TRBJ1-3 TRBV12-3/TRBV12-4
CASSPAHSQPQHF TGTGCCAGCTCACCAGCCCATAGTCAGCCCCAGCATTTT - - TRBJ1-5 TRBV18
CASSETPILPNYGYTF TGTGCCAGCAGTGAAACTCCCATCCTCCCTAACTATGGCTACACCTTC - - TRBJ1-2 TRBV6-1
CASSLAHRRELFF TGTGCCAGCAGTTTAGCGCATCGACGGGAGCTGTTTTTT many - TRBJ2-2 TRBV12-3/TRBV12-4
CASCRARGNYEQYF TGTGCCAGCTGTCGAGCCAGGGGAAACTACGAGCAGTACTTC - - TRBJ2-7 TRBV12-3/TRBV12-4
CSVGGQSEKLFF TGCAGCGTTGGGGGGCAGTCTGAAAAACTGTTTTTT - - TRBJ1-4 TRBV29-1
CASSLGAGASYEQYF TGCGCCAGCAGCTTGGGGGCGGGAGCCTCCTACGAGCAGTACTTC many TRBD2 TRBJ2-7 TRBV5-1
CASSRDNSNQPQHF TGTGCCAGCAGCCGGGACAATAGCAATCAGCCCCAGCATTTT - - TRBJ1-5 TRBV6-2/TRBV6-3
CASSLSSRARGEKLFF TGTGCCAGCAGTTTATCATCCAGGGCGCGAGGAGAAAAACTGTTTTTT - - TRBJ1-4 TRBV27
CASSFGLADAYEQYF TGCGCCAGCAGCTTTGGACTAGCGGACGCCTACGAGCAGTACTTC many TRBD2 TRBJ2-7 TRBV5-1
CASSPLSMVGYTF TGTGCCAGCAGCCCCTTATCAATGGTGGGCTACACCTTC many - TRBJ1-2 TRBV4-2
CASSQDLNRGGDEQFF TGTGCCAGCAGCCAAGATTTAAACCGCGGGGGAGATGAGCAGTTCTTC many TRBD2 TRBJ2-1 TRBV4-2
CSGRATNTGELFF TGCAGTGGGCGAGCGACAAACACCGGGGAGCTGTTTTTT many - TRBJ2-2 TRBV20-1
CASSSARDRNTEAFF TGTGCCAGCAGCTCTGCCCGGGACAGGAACACTGAAGCTTTCTTT many TRBD1 TRBJ1-1 TRBV5-4
CSAPKPGFTEAFF TGCAGTGCTCCAAAGCCAGGGTTCACTGAAGCTTTCTTT many - TRBJ1-1 TRBV20-1
CATSRVPGSYTF TGTGCCACCAGCAGAGTTCCAGGGAGCTACACCTTC many - TRBJ1-2 TRBV15
CASSEDRVLEKQFF TGTGCCAGCAGCGAGGACAGGGTTTTAGAGAAGCAGTTCTTC - TRBD1 TRBJ2-1 TRBV6-1
CASSVTSGRYNEQFF TGTGCCAGCAGCGTGACTAGCGGAAGATACAATGAGCAGTTCTTC few TRBD2 TRBJ2-1 TRBV7-2
CASSQQTGTSGTDTQYF TGCGCCAGCAGCCAACAAACCGGGACTAGCGGCACAGATACGCAGTATTTT many TRBD2 TRBJ2-3 TRBV4-3
CASSPYQGPYEQYF TGTGCCAGCAGCCCCTACCAGGGGCCCTACGAGCAGTACTTC - - TRBJ2-7 TRBV7-9
CASRARERQNTGELFF TGTGCCAGCAGAGCTAGGGAGCGGCAAAACACCGGGGAGCTGTTTTTT many - TRBJ2-2 TRBV5-5
CSVVQAPTYEQYF TGCAGCGTTGTCCAGGCCCCAACCTACGAGCAGTACTTC many - TRBJ2-7 TRBV29-1
CASSSTGVDYGYTF TGCGCCAGCAGCTCGACAGGGGTGGACTATGGCTACACCTTC many TRBD1 TRBJ1-2 TRBV5-1
CASSSGGGGSLGTQYF TGTGCCAGCAGCAGTGGCGGCGGAGGGAGCCTCGGGACCCAGTACTTC many - TRBJ2-5 TRBV7-9
CASSQERLGTGELFF TGCGCCAGCAGCCAAGAGCGGCTTGGCACCGGGGAGCTGTTTTTT many - TRBJ2-2 TRBV4-3
CASFTGTSGNTIYF TGTGCCAGTTTTACCGGGACGTCTGGAAACACCATATATTTT many - TRBJ1-3 TRBV7-2
CASSYDRENTIYF TGTGCCAGCAGCTATGATAGAGAAAACACCATATATTTT many - TRBJ1-3 TRBV7-2
CASRWTGGNYGYTF TGTGCCAGCAGATGGACAGGAGGTAACTATGGCTACACCTTC many TRBD1 TRBJ1-2 TRBV27
CAIQVQRDTDTQYF TGTGCCATCCAGGTCCAAAGAGACACAGATACGCAGTATTTT many - TRBJ2-3 TRBV10-3
CASSSGQRGNQPQHF TGTGCCAGCAGTTCGGGACAGCGGGGCAATCAGCCCCAGCATTTT many TRBD1 TRBJ1-5 TRBV28
CASSLVLDRGYEQYF TGTGCCAGCAGTTTAGTCCTCGACAGGGGTTACGAGCAGTACTTC few TRBD1 TRBJ2-7 TRBV27
CSVEVEGHEQYF TGCAGCGTTGAGGTTGAGGGCCACGAGCAGTACTTC many - TRBJ2-7 TRBV29-1
CASSYRQGNQPQHF TGTGCCAGCAGTTACAGGCAGGGGAATCAGCCCCAGCATTTT - - TRBJ1-5 TRBV6-2/TRBV6-3
CATSRSSGLITDTQYF TGTGCCACCAGCAGATCGTCGGGACTCATCACAGATACGCAGTATTTT few - TRBJ2-3 TRBV15
CSVEFVRNYGYTF TGCAGCGTTGAATTCGTCCGGAACTATGGCTACACCTTC many - TRBJ1-2 TRBV29-1
CASSSRAGGRRETQYF TGTGCCAGCAGTTCCCGAGCGGGGGGGCGGCGGGAGACCCAGTACTTC many TRBD2 TRBJ2-5 TRBV12-3/TRBV12-4
CASSLDVRESNSPLHF TGCGCCAGCAGCTTGGATGTCAGGGAATCGAATTCACCCCTCCACTTT many - TRBJ1-6 TRBV5-1
CAARDTNTGELFF TGTGCCGCCCGGGACACTAACACCGGGGAGCTGTTTTTT many - TRBJ2-2 TRBV6-2/TRBV6-3
CASSLERGGYEQYF TGTGCCAGCAGCTTAGAGAGGGGGGGGTACGAGCAGTACTTC few - TRBJ2-7 TRBV7-9
CTSGLAGTDTQYF TGTACCTCGGGGCTAGCGGGCACAGATACGCAGTATTTT once TRBD2 TRBJ2-3 TRBV12-3/TRBV12-4
CASSRPGQGATGELFF TGTGCCAGCAGCCGCCCAGGACAGGGTGCCACCGGGGAGCTGTTTTTT many TRBD1 TRBJ2-2 TRBV11-2
CASSFPDSPYEQYF TGTGCCAGCAGCTTCCCCGACAGTCCTTACGAGCAGTACTTC many - TRBJ2-7 TRBV7-6
CASTGRDRSGEQYF TGTGCCAGCACCGGAAGGGACAGGAGTGGCGAGCAGTACTTC many TRBD1 TRBJ2-7 TRBV28
CASSPRRDFYEQYF TGTGCCAGCAGCCCTCGACGAGACTTCTACGAGCAGTACTTC many - TRBJ2-7 TRBV7-2
CSARDIRKETQYF TGCAGTGCTAGAGATATACGGAAAGAGACCCAGTACTTC many - TRBJ2-5 TRBV20-1